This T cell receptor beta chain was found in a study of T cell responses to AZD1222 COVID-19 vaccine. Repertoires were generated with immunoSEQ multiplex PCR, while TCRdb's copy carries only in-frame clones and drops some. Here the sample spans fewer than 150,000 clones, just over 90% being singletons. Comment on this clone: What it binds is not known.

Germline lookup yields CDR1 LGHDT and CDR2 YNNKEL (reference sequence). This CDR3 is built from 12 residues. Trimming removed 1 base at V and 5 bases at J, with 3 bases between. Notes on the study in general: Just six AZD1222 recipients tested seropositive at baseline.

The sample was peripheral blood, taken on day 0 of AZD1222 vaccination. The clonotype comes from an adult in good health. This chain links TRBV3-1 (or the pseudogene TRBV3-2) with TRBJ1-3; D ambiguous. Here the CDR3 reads CASSQGRNTIYF. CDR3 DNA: TGTGCCAGCAGCCAAGGGAGAAACACCATATATTTT.